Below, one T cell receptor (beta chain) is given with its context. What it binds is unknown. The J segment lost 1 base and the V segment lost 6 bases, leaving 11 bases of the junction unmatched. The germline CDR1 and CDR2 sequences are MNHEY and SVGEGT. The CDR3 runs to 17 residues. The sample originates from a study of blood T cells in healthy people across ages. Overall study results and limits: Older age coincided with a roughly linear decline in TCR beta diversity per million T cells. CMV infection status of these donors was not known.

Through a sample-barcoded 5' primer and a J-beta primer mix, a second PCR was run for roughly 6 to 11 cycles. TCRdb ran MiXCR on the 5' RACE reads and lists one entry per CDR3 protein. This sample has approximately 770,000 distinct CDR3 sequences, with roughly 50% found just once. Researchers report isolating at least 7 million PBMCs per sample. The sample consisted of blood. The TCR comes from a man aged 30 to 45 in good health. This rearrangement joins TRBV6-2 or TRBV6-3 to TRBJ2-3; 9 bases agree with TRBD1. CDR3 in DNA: TGTGCCAGCAGCCTAGGGGACAGGGTCTTAGGCACAGATACGCAGTATTTT. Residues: CASSLGDRVLGTDTQYF.